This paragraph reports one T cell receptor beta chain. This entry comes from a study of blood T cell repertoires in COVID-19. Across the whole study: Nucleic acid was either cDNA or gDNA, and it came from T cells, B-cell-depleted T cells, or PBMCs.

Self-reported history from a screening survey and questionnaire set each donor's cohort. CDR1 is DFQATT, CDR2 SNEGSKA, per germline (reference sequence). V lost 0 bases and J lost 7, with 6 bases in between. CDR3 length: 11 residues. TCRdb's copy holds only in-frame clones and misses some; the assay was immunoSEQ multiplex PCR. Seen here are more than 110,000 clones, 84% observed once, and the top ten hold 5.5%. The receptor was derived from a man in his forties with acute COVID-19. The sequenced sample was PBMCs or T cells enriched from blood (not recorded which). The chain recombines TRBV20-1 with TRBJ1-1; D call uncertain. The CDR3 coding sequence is TGCAGTGCTAGAGATCGCTATGAAGCTTTCTTT. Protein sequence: CSARDRYEAFF.